This entry lists 25 T cell receptor beta chains sequenced from one sample in a study of beta chain features in type 1 diabetes. Since all of the isolated RNA was reverse transcribed, expressed TCRB transcripts were what got sequenced. Profiling relied on immunoSEQ multiplex PCR, and the TCRdb table lists in-frame clones only, not all of them. The table lists 900,000 or so clones, about a sixth of them singletons, with about 0.02% in the top ten. The sequencing input was naive CD4+ T cells from blood. The receptors come from a woman between 18 and 29 years old in good health.

This clone was seen a handful of times. The genes are TRBV11-2 and TRBJ2-3; D gene uncertain. Germline V gives CDR1 SGHAT, CDR2 FQNNGV. This CDR3 has 15 residues. V gave up 2 bases and J gave up 0 bases, with 9 bases separating them. CDR3 amino acids: CASSLNRASTDTQYF. Written as DNA, the CDR3 is TGTGCCAGCAGCTTAAACCGGGCCAGCACAGATACGCAGTATTTT.

V gene TRBV28 combines with J gene TRBJ2-3; TRBD2 is a possible D gene (7 bases). V gave up 5 bases and J gave up 0 bases, with 9 bases separating them. Per germline, CDR1 MDHEN and CDR2 SYDVKM. The CDR3 is made up of 14 amino acids. In nucleotides, the CDR3 is TGTGCCAGCAGTCGGGGGGCTAGCACAGATACGCAGTATTTT. It translates to CASSRGASTDTQYF.

This clone has more than one count but fewer than ten. The chain has TRBV19 and TRBJ2-6; no reliable D call. CDR3 length: 17 residues. Germline V gene lookup returns CDR1 LNHDA and CDR2 SQIVND (reference sequence). Deletions cut 0 bases from V and 0 bases from J, with 9 bases between. CDR3 in amino acids: CASSIDPRSSGANVLTF. DNA of the CDR3: TGTGCCAGTAGTATAGATCCGAGGAGCTCTGGGGCCAACGTCCTGACTTTC.

V is TRBV9 and J is TRBJ2-5; 15 positions match TRBD2. Losses at the gene ends were 4 bases for V and 5 bases for J; bases not matched to a gene: 6. The V gene's germline CDR1 is SGDLS and CDR2 YYNGEE. This CDR3 region has 16 residues. The CDR3 DNA follows: TGTGCCAGCAGCCCCGGGACTAGCGGGAGGAGGGAGACCCAGTACTTC. This sequence encodes CASSPGTSGRRETQYF.

The chain combines TRBV9 with TRBJ2-3; possibly TRBD1 for D (6 bases). Germline CDR1 is SGDLS and CDR2 is YYNGEE. Trimming left V 1 base short and J 0 bases short, with 6 bases between. CDR3 size: 14 residues. The DNA for the CDR3 is TGTGCCAGCAGCGTAACAGGGAGCACAGATACGCAGTATTTT. Amino acid sequence: CASSVTGSTDTQYF.

This clone was counted a few times. In DNA form, the CDR3 reads TGTGCCAGCAAGCAGCCTGCCCAGCCCCAGCATTTT. This gives the protein CASKQPAQPQHF. The chain links TRBV28 to TRBJ1-5; D unresolved. Between the trimmed V and J ends, which lost 7 bases and 7 bases, there was a span of 11 bases. The germline gives CDR1 MDHEN, CDR2 SYDVKM. This CDR3 has 12 residues.

This clone was counted only a few times. The V call is TRBV5-1, the J call TRBJ2-7; D uncertain. The germline V and J ends were trimmed by 4 bases and 1 base, with 15 bases remaining between them. This CDR3 contains 15 residues. Germline CDR1 reads SGHRS; CDR2 reads YFSETQ. CDR3 nucleotides: TGCGCCAGCAGCGTCGAGATGGGGTCATCCTACGAGCAGTACTTC. Protein product: CASSVEMGSSYEQYF. The entire variable domain, with the rest obtained from reference TRBV5-1 and TRBJ2-7, is as follows: KAGVTQTPRYLIKTRGQQVTLSCSPISGHRSVSWYQQTPGQGLQFLFEYFSETQRNKGNFPGRFSGRQFSNSRSEMNVSTLELGDSALYLCASSVEMGSSYEQYFGPGTRLTVT.

This clone was found a few times. The rearrangement joins TRBV11-2 to TRBJ1-1; perhaps TRBD1 as D (5 bases). This CDR3 spans 11 amino acids. Between the trimmed V and J ends, which lost 4 bases and 8 bases, there was a span of 8 bases. CDR1 is SGHAT, CDR2 FQNNGV, per germline. The DNA for the CDR3 is TGTGCCAGCAGCTCGCGGGGGGAAGCTTTCTTT. Protein sequence: CASSSRGEAFF.

This clone was observed a handful of times. The chain is built from TRBV19 and TRBJ1-2; a weak D match, TRBD1 (5 bases). Trimming left V 4 bases short and J 3 bases short, with 9 bases between. Germline assignment: CDR1 LNHDA and CDR2 SQIVND (reference sequence). The CDR3 length is 13 residues. CDR3 residues: CASSKDKDYGYTF. CDR3 in DNA: TGTGCCAGTAGTAAGGACAAGGACTATGGCTACACCTTC.

V is TRBV11-1 and J is TRBJ2-1, with 10 positions matching TRBD2. CDR3 length: 17 amino acids. Trimming at V came to 6 bases and at J to 6 bases, leaving 14 bases not matched to a gene. Per the germline V gene, CDR1 is SGHAT and CDR2 is FQDESV (reference sequence). This CDR3 is CASSPQIGAGGPNEQFF. The DNA for the CDR3 is TGTGCCAGCAGTCCACAAATTGGAGCGGGAGGGCCCAATGAGCAGTTCTTC.

This clone has only a few counts. The chain couples TRBV6-5 to TRBJ2-3; 7 bases line up with TRBD1. Per the germline V gene, CDR1 is MNHEY and CDR2 is SVGAGI. The CDR3 length is 15 residues. V shed 5 bases and J 2 bases; nucleotides not matched to a gene: 7. The CDR3 DNA reads TGTGCCAGCAGTAACCGGGACAGCTACACAGATACGCAGTATTTT. The encoded protein is CASSNRDSYTDTQYF.

This clone was observed a single time. DNA of the CDR3: TGTGCCAGCAGCACCAGGACAATCCAAGAGACCCAGTACTTC. It translates to CASSTRTIQETQYF. The rearrangement links TRBV5-4 to TRBJ2-5; D is perhaps TRBD1 (5 bases). The CDR3 has 14 residues. Germline V gives CDR1 SGHNT, CDR2 YYREEE (reference sequence). The germline V and J ends were trimmed by 4 bases and 1 base, with 11 bases remaining between them.

The chain has TRBV6-5 and TRBJ2-6; D is undetermined. The CDR3 is 15 residues long. CDR1 is MNHEY, CDR2 SVGAGI, per germline. V was clipped by 2 bases and J by 0 bases, with 5 bases between them. CDR3 in amino acids: CASSYASSGANVLTF. The DNA of the CDR3 is TGTGCCAGCAGTTACGCAAGCTCTGGGGCCAACGTCCTGACTTTC.

This chain connects TRBV5-4 to TRBJ2-5; 15 nucleotides agree with TRBD2. CDR3 size: 16 residues. Unmatched junction bases numbered 7, after V lost 5 bases and J lost 5 bases. Germline assignment: CDR1 SGHNT and CDR2 YYREEE (reference sequence). The CDR3: CASSSRTSGRAETQYF. The CDR3 bases are TGTGCCAGCAGTTCCCGGACTAGCGGGAGGGCGGAGACCCAGTACTTC.

This clone was seen just once. This chain connects TRBV7-6 to TRBJ1-5; D is uncertain. This CDR3 has 13 residues. Germline loops: CDR1 SGHVS, CDR2 FNYEAQ. V lost 3 bases and J 3 bases, leaving 6 bases between the germline ends. In DNA form, the CDR3 reads TGTGCCAGCAGCTTCAGTGCCAATCAGCCCCAGCATTTT. Protein product: CASSFSANQPQHF.

The chain joins TRBV11-3 to TRBJ2-7; no reliable D call. This CDR3 has 15 amino acids. Germline V CDR1 and CDR2: SGHNT, YENEEA. V was clipped by 0 bases and J by 6 bases, with 15 bases between them. CDR3 amino acids: CASSLEGTSPPEQYF. In DNA, the CDR3 is TGTGCCAGCAGCTTAGAGGGTACTTCTCCGCCCGAGCAGTACTTC.

The CDR3 region is CASSLVTSGETQYF. CDR3 sequence (DNA): TGTGCCAGCAGCTTAGTTACTAGCGGAGAGACCCAGTACTTC. The V gene is TRBV7-6, the J gene TRBJ2-5; 8 nucleotides match TRBD2. With V trimmed by 1 base and J by 4 bases, 2 bases remained unmatched. Germline CDR1 reads SGHVS; CDR2 reads FNYEAQ. The CDR3 covers 14 residues.

CDR3 protein: CASSQTGGANEQFF. The DNA of the CDR3 is TGTGCCAGCAGCCAGACCGGGGGCGCGAATGAGCAGTTCTTC. The chain employs TRBV28 and TRBJ2-1, with D perhaps TRBD1 or TRBD2 (6 bases each). The V end lost 6 bases, the J end lost 7 bases, and 16 bases lay between the germline ends. Looked up from germline, CDR1 is MDHEN and CDR2 is SYDVKM. This CDR3 has 14 residues.

The chain carries TRBV7-9 and TRBJ2-2; possible D gene TRBD2, 5 bases. From germline, CDR1 is SEHNR and CDR2 FQNEAQ (reference sequence). Trimming took 5 bases from V and 5 from J, leaving 12 bases between them. CDR3 size: 14 residues. The CDR3 DNA sequence: TGTGCCAGCAGCCATACTAGGACTACCGGGGAGCTGTTTTTT. Protein product: CASSHTRTTGELFF.

This clone showed up just a few times. The chain is built from TRBV7-2 and TRBJ2-2; 7 bases fit TRBD1. CDR3 length equals 15 residues. Germline-derived CDR1 and CDR2 are SGHTA and FQGNSA. V was clipped by 5 bases and J by 0 bases; unmatched bases: 3. CDR3 in amino acids: CASSPGGTNTGELFF. For the CDR3, the DNA is TGTGCCAGCAGCCCAGGGGGAACGAACACCGGGGAGCTGTTTTTT.

The chain recombines TRBV5-1 with TRBJ1-3; tentative D call: TRBD1 (5 bases). V shed 4 bases and J shed 4 bases, with 15 bases lying between them. CDR1 SGHRS and CDR2 YFSETQ come from the germline V gene. This CDR3 has 15 amino acids. For the CDR3, the DNA is TGCGCCAGCAGCCCCAGAAGGGGTGACGGAAACACCATATATTTT. Amino acid sequence: CASSPRRGDGNTIYF.

For this clone: Other DNA sequences from this sample encode an identical CDR3 as well. The chain combines TRBV7-2 with TRBJ2-1; no reliable D call. CDR3 size: 15 residues. The V gene lost 3 bases and the J gene lost 0 bases, with 9 bases spanning the gap. Germline V gene sequence: CDR1 SGHTA, CDR2 FQGNSA. CDR3 in DNA: TGTGCCAGCAGCTTGGGCCTGAGCTCCTACAATGAGCAGTTCTTC. Protein: CASSLGLSSYNEQFF.

This clone appeared a few times. The J gene is TRBJ1-1, the V gene TRBV10-3; D is ambiguous. This CDR3 contains 13 residues. V lost 6 bases and J lost 0, with 8 bases in between. Germline V CDR1 and CDR2: ENHRY, SYGVKD. CDR3 sequence: CAIRKGLNTEAFF. Here the CDR3 DNA reads TGTGCCATCAGGAAGGGTTTGAACACTGAAGCTTTCTTT.

This clone came up a few times. The rearrangement joins TRBV25-1 to TRBJ1-3; tentative D call: TRBD1 (5 bases). The V end was cut by 5 bases, the J end by 0 bases, with 14 bases between. Germline CDR1 MGHDK, CDR2 SYGVNS. This CDR3 is built from 16 residues. The CDR3 region is CASSPAGLHSGNTIYF. The CDR3 DNA sequence: TGTGCCAGCAGTCCCGCGGGACTCCACTCTGGAAACACCATATATTTT.

This clone has just a few counts. The chain links TRBV19 to TRBJ2-3, with D perhaps matching TRBD2 (6 bases). The length of the CDR3 is 14 residues. The germline V and J ends were trimmed by 3 bases and 5 bases, with 12 bases remaining between them. Germline V gives CDR1 LNHDA, CDR2 SQIVND (reference sequence). CDR3 protein: CASSMRTGEDTQYF. DNA of the CDR3: TGTGCCAGTAGTATGCGGACGGGGGAAGATACGCAGTATTTT.